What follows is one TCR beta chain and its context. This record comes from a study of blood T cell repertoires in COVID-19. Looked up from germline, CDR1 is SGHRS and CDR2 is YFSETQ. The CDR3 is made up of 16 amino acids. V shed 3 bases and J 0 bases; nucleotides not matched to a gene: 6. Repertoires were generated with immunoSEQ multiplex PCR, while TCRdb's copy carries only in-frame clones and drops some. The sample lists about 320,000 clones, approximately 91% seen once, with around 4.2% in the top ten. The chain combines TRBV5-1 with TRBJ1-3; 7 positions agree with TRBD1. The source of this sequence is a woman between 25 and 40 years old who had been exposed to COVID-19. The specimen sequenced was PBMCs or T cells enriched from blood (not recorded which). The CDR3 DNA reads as TGCGCCAGCAGCTCCGGACAGGTTAGCTCTGGAAACACCATATATTTT. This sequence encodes CASSSGQVSSGNTIYF.